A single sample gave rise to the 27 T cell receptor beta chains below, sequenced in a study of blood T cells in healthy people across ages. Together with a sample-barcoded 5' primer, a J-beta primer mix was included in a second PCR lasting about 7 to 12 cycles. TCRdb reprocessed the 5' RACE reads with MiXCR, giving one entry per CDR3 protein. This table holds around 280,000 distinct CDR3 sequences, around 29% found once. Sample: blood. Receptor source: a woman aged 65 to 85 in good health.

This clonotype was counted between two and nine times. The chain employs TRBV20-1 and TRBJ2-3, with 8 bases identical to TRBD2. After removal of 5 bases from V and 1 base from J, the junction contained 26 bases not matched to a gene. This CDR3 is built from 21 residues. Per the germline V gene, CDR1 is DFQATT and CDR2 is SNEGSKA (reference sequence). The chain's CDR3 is CSAAHNIVRLARHPRTDTQYF. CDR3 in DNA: TGCAGTGCTGCTCATAATATCGTGCGACTAGCGCGACACCCCCGCACAGATACGCAGTATTTT.

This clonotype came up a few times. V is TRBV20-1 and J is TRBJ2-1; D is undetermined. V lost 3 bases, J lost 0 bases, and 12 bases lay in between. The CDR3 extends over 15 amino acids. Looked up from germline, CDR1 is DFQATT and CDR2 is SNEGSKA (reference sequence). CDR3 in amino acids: CSARVRMSSYNEQFF. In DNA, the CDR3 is TGCAGTGCTAGGGTCCGAATGAGCTCCTACAATGAGCAGTTCTTC.

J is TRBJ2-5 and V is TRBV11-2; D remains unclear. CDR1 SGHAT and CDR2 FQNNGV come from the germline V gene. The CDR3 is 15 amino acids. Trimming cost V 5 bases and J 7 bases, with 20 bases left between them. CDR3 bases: TGTGCCAGCAGCCAAGAGAGACACCCCATGGGGACCCAGTACTTC. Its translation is CASSQERHPMGTQYF.

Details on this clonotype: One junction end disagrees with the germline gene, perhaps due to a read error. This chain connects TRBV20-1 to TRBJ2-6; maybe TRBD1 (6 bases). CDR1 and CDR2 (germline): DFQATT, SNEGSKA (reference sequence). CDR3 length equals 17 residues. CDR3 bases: TGCAGTGCTGCCTTGCCGGGACACAGCTCTGGGGCCGACGTCCTGACTTTC. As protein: CSAALPGHSSGADVLTF.

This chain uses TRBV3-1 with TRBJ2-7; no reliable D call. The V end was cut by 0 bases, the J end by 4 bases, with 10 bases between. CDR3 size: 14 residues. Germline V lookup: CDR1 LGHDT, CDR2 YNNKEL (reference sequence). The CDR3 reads CASSQDNQAYEQYF. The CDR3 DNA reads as TGTGCCAGCAGCCAAGATAATCAAGCTTACGAGCAGTACTTC.

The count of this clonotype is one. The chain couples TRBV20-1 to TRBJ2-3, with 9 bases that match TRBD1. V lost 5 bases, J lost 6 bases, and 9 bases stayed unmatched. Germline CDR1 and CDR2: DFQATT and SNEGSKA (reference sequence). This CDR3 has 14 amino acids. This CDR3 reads CSASGQGLKDTQYF. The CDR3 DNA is TGCAGTGCTTCGGGACAGGGTCTGAAGGATACGCAGTATTTT.

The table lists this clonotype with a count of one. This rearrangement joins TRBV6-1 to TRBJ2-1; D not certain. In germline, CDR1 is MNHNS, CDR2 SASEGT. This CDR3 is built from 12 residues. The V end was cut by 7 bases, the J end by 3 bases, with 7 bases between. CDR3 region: CASISDYNEQFF. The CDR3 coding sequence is TGTGCCAGCATCAGCGACTACAATGAGCAGTTCTTC.

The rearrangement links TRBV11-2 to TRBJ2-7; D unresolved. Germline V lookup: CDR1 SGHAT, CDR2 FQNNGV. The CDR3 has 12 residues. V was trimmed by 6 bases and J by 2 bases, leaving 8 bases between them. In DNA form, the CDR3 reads TGTGCCAGCAGTTGGGCCGCCTACGAGCAGTACTTC. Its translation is CASSWAAYEQYF.

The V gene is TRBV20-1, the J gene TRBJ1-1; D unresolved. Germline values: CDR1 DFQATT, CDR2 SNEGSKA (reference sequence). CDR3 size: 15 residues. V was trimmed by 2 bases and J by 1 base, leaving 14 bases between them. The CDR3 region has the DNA TGCAGTGCTAGACTCAAAGGACGGGGGAACACTGAAGCTTTCTTT. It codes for CSARLKGRGNTEAFF.

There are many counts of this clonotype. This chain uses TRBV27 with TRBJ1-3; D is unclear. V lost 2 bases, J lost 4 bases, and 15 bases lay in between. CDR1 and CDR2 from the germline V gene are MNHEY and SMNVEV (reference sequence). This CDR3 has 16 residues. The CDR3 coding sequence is TGTGCCAGCAGTTTAGCGGATCCGCGGGCCGGAAACACCATATATTTT. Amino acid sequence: CASSLADPRAGNTIYF.

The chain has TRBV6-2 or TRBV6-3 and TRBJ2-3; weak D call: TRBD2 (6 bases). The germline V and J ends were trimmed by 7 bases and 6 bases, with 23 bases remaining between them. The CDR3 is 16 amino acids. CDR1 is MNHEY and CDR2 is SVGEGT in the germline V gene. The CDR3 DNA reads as TGTGCCAGCAATACCTGGGGCGGTCCCGCGGGGGATACGCAGTATTTT. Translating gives CASNTWGGPAGDTQYF.

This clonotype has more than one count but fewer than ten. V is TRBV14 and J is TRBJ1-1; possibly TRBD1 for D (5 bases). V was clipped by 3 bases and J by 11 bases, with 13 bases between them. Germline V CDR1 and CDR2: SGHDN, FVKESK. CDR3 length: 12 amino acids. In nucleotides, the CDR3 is TGTGCCAGCAGCCACCCTCCAGGGCGGGCTTTCTTT. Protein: CASSHPPGRAFF.

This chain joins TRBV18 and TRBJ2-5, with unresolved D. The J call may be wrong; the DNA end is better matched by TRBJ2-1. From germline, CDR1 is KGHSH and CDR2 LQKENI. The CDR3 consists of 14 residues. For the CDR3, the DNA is TGTGCCAGCTCACAAGGGTCGGTACTCGGTGAGCAGTTCTTC. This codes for CASSQGSVLGEQFF.

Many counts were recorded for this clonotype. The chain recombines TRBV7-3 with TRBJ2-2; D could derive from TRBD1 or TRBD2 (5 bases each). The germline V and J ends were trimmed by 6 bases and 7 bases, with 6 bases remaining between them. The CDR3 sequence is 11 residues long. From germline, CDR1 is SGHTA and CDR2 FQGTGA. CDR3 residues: CASSGGGELFF. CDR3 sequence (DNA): TGTGCCAGCAGTGGGGGCGGGGAGCTGTTTTTT.

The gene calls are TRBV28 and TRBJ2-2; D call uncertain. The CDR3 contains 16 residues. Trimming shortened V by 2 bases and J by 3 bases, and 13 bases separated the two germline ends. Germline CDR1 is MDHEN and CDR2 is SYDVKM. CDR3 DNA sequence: TGTGCCAGCAGTTTAGAAGGGCGCCCCCACACCGGGGAGCTGTTTTTT. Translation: CASSLEGRPHTGELFF.

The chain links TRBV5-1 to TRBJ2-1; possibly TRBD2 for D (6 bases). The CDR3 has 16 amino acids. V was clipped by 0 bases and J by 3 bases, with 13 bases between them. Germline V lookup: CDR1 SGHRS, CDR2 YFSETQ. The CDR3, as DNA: TGCGCCAGCAGCTTGGCCGGGGGTGTCGGCTACAATGAGCAGTTCTTC. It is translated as CASSLAGGVGYNEQFF.

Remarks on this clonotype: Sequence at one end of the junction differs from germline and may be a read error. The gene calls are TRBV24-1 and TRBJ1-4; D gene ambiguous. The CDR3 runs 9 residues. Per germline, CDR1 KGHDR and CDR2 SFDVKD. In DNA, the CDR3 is TGTGCAACTAGTGAAAAACTGTTTTTT. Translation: CATSEKLFF.

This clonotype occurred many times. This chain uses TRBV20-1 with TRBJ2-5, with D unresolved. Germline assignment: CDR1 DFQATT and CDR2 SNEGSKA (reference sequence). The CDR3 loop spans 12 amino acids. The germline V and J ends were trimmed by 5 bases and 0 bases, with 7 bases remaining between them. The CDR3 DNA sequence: TGCAGTGCTGTCCCGTACCAAGAGACCCAGTACTTC. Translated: CSAVPYQETQYF.

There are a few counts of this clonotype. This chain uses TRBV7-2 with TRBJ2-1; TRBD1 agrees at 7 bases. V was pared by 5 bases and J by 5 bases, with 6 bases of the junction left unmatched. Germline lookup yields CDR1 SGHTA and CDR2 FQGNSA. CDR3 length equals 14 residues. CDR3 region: CASSPGTANNEQFF. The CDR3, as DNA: TGTGCCAGCAGCCCCGGGACAGCGAACAATGAGCAGTTCTTC.

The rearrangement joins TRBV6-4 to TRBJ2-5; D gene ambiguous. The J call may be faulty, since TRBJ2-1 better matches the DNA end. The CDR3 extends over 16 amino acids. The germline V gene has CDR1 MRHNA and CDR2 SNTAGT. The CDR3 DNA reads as TGTGCCAGCAGTGACCGGTGGAGCACCGCACGCAATGAGCAGTTCTTC. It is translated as CASSDRWSTARNEQFF.

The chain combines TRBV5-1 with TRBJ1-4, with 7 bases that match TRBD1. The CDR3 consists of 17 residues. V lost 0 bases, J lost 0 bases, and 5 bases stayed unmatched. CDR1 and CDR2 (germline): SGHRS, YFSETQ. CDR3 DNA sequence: TGCGCCAGCAGCTTGGGGGACAGAGCCTCAACTAATGAAAAACTGTTTTTT. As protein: CASSLGDRASTNEKLFF.

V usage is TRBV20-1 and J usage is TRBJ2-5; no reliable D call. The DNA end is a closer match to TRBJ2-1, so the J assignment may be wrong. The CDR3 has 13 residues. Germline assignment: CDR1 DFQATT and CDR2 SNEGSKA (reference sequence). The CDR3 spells CSATHGPTDEQFF. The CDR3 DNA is TGCAGTGCTACCCACGGCCCCACAGATGAGCAGTTCTTC.

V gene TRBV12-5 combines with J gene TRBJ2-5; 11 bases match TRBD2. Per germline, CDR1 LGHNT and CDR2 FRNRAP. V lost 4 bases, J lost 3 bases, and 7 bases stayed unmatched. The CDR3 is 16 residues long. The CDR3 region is CASGSGTSGLEETQYF. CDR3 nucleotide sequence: TGTGCTAGTGGTTCCGGGACTAGCGGTTTAGAAGAGACCCAGTACTTC.

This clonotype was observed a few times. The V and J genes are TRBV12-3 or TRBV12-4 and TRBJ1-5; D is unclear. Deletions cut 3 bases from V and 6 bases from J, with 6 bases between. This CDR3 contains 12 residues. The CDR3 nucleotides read TGTGCCAGCAGTTTCGGAACTCAGCCCCAGCATTTT. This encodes CASSFGTQPQHF.

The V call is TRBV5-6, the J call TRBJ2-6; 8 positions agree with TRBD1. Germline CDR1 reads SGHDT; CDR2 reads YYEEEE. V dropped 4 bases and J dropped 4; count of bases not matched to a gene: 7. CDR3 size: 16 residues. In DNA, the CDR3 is TGTGCCAGCAGCAAGGACAGGGTTTTCGGGGCCAACGTCCTGACTTTC. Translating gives CASSKDRVFGANVLTF.

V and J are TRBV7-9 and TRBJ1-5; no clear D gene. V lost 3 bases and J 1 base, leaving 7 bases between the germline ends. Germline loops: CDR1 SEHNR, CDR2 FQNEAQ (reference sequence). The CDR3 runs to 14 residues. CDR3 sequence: CASSLRGSNQPQHF. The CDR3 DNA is TGTGCCAGCAGCTTGCGGGGAAGCAATCAGCCCCAGCATTTT.

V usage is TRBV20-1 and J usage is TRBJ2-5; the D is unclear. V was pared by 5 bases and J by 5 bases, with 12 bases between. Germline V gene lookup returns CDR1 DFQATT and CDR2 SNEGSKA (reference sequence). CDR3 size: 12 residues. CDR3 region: CSASDLTETQYF. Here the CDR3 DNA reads TGCAGTGCTTCGGACCTAACGGAGACCCAGTACTTC.